The present TCR beta chain was sequenced within a study of tumor-infiltrating lymphocytes in localized non-small cell lung cancer. From germline, CDR1 is LGHNA and CDR2 YSLEER. V was clipped by 0 bases and J by 3 bases, with 11 bases between them. The CDR3 extends over 15 amino acids. Clones were read by immunoSEQ multiplex PCR, and TCRdb kept only the in-frame ones, dropping some. The profile shows about 16,000 clones, approximately 79% of them singletons. This rearrangement joins TRBV4-3 to TRBJ1-2, with D uncertain. The sample consisted of lung tumor tissue. This clonotype was sampled from a human donor with non-small cell lung cancer. The CDR3 DNA reads as TGCGCCAGCAGCCAAGATCTCGGGAAGGACTATGGCTACACCTTC. This encodes CASSQDLGKDYGYTF.